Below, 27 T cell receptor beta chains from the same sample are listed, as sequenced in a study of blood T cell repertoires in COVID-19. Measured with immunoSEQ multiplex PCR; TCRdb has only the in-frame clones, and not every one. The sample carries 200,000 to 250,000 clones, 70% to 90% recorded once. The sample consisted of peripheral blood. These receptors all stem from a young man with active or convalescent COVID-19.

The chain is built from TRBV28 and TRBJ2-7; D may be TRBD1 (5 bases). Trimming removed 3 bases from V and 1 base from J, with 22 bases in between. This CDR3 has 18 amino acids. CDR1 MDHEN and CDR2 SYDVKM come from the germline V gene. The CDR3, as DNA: TGTGCCAGCAGTTTGAATCCAACAGGACCGATATTATCCTACGAGCAGTACTTC. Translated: CASSLNPTGPILSYEQYF.

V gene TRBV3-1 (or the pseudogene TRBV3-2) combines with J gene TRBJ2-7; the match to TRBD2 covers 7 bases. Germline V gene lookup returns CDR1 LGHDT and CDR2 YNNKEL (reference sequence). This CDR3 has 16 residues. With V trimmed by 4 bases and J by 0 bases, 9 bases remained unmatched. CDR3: CASSRLSSGNSYEQYF. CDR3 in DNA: TGTGCCAGCAGCCGTCTTTCTAGCGGAAACTCCTACGAGCAGTACTTC.

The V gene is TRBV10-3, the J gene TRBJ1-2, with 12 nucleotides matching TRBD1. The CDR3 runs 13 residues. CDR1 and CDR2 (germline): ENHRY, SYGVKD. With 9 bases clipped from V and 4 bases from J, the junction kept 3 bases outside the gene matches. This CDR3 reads CAIGTGGVYGYTF. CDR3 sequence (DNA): TGTGCCATTGGGACAGGGGGCGTCTATGGCTACACCTTC.

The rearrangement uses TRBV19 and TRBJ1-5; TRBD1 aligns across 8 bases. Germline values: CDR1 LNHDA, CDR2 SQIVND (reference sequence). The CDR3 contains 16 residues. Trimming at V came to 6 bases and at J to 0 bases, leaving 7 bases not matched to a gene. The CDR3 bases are TGTGCCAGTAGAAGCGGGACAGGAAGTAGCAATCAGCCCCAGCATTTT. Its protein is CASRSGTGSSNQPQHF.

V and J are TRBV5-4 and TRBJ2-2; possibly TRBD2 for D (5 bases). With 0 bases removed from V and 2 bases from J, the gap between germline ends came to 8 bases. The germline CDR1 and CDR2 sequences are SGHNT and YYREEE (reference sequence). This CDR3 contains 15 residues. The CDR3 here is CASSLGGINTGELFF. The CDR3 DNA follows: TGTGCCAGCAGCTTGGGAGGGATAAACACCGGGGAGCTGTTTTTT.

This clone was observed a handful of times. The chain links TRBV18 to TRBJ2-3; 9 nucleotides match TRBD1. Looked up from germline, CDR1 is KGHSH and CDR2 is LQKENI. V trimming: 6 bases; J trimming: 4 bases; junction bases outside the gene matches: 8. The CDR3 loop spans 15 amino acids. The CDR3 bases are TGTGCCAGCTCGGCCGGGACAGGGTGGGCAGATACGCAGTATTTT. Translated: CASSAGTGWADTQYF.

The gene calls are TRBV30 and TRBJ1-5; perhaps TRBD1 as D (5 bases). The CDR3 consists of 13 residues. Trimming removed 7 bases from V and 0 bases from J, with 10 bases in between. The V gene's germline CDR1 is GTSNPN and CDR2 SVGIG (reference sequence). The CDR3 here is CAFGGGSNQPQHF. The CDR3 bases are TGTGCCTTTGGGGGGGGTAGCAATCAGCCCCAGCATTTT.

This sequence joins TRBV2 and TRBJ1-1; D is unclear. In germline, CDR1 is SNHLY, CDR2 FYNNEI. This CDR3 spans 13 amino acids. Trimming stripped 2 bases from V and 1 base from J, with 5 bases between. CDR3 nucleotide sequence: TGTGCCAGCAGTGAAATACAGAACACTGAAGCTTTCTTT. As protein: CASSEIQNTEAFF.

CDR3 loop: CASGTGTGNTIYF. The CDR3 DNA follows: TGTGCCAGCGGGACAGGGACGGGAAACACCATATATTTT. The rearrangement uses TRBV5-6 and TRBJ1-3; 9 positions agree with TRBD1. There are 13 residues in the CDR3. V lost 7 bases, J lost 4 bases, and 3 bases stayed unmatched. Germline loops: CDR1 SGHDT, CDR2 YYEEEE.

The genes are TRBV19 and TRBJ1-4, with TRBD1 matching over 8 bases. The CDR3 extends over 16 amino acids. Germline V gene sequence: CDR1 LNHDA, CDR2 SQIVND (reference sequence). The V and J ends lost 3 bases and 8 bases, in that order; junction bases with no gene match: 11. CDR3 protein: CASSMKQGASGEKLFF. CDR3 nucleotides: TGTGCCAGTAGTATGAAGCAGGGGGCTTCCGGGGAAAAACTGTTTTTT.

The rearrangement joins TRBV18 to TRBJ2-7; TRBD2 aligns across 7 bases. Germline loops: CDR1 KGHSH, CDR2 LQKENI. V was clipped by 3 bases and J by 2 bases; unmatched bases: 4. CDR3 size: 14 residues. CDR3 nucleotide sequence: TGTGCCAGCTCACCGACGCGGGAGACCTACGAGCAGTACTTC. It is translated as CASSPTRETYEQYF.

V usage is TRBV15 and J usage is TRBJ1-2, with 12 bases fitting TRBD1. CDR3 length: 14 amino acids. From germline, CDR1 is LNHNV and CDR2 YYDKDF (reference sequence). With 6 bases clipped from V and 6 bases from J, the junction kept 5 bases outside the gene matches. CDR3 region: CATRPGTGGDGYTF. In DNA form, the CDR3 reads TGTGCCACCAGACCCGGGACAGGGGGCGATGGCTACACCTTC.

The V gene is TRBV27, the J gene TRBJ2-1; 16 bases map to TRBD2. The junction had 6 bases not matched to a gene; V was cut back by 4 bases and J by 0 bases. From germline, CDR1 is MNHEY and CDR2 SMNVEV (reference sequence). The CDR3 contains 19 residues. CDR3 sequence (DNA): TGTGCCAGCAGTTCACCGGGACTAGCGGGAGGGAGCTCCTACAATGAGCAGTTCTTC. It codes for CASSSPGLAGGSSYNEQFF.

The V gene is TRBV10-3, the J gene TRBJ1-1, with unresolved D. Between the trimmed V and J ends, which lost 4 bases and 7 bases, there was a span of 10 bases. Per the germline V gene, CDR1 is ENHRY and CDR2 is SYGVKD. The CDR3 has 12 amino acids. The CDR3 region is CAISGSGLEAFF. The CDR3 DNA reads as TGTGCCATCAGTGGTAGCGGACTTGAAGCTTTCTTT.

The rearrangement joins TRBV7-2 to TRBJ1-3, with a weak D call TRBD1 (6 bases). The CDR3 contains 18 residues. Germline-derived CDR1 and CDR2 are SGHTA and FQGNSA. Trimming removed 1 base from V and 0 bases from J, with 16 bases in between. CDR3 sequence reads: CASSLVVPGGGSGNTIYF. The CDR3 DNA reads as TGTGCCAGCAGCTTAGTCGTTCCGGGAGGGGGCTCTGGAAACACCATATATTTT.

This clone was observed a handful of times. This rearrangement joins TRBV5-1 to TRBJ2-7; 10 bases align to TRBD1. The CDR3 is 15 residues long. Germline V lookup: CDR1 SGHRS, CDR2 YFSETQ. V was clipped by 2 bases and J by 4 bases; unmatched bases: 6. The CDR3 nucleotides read TGCGCCAGCAGCTTACGGGACAGGGGACTTTACGAGCAGTACTTC. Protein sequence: CASSLRDRGLYEQYF. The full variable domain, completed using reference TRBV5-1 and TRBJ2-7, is KAGVTQTPRYLIKTRGQQVTLSCSPISGHRSVSWYQQTPGQGLQFLFEYFSETQRNKGNFPGRFSGRQFSNSRSEMNVSTLELGDSALYLCASSLRDRGLYEQYFGPGTRLTVT.

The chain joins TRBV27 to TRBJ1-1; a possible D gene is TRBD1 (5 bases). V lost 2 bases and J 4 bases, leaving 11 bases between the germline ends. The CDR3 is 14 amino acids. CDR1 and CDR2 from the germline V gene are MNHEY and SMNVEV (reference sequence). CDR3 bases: TGTGCCAGCAGTTTACCCGGGGGGGGCACTGAAGCTTTCTTT. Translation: CASSLPGGGTEAFF.

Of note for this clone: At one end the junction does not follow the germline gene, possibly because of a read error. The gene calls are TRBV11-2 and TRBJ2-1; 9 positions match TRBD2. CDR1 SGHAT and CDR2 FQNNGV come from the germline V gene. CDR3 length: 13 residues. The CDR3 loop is CASSLVGAGGEIF. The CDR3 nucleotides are TGTGCCAGCAGCTTAGTTGGAGCGGGAGGTGAGATCTTC.

The CDR3 nucleotides read TGTGCCAGCAGCTTGCAAGGAGGGCATGGCTACACCTTC. Its translation is CASSLQGGHGYTF. The chain combines TRBV7-9 with TRBJ1-2; no reliable D call. The CDR3 extends over 13 amino acids. The germline V and J ends were trimmed by 3 bases and 6 bases, with 11 bases remaining between them. CDR1 SEHNR and CDR2 FQNEAQ come from the germline V gene (reference sequence).

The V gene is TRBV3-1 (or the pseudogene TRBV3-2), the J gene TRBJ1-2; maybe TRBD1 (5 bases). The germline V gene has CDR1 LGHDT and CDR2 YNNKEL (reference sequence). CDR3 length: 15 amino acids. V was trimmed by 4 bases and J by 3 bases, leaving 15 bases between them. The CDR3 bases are TGTGCCAGCAGCCGCGGAGGGGCATATCACTATGGCTACACCTTC. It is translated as CASSRGGAYHYGYTF.

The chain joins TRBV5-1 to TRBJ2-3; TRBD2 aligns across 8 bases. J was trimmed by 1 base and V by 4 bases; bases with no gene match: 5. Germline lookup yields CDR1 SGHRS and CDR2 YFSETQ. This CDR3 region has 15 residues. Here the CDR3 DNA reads TGCGCCAGCAGCCCAGCGGGAGCGGGCACAGATACGCAGTATTTT. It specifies CASSPAGAGTDTQYF.

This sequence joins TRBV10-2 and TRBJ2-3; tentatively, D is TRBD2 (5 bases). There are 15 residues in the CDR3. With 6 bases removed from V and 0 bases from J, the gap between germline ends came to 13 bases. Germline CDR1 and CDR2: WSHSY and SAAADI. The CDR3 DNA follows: TGCGCCAGCAGGGGGTGGCGGGTCAGCACAGATACGCAGTATTTT. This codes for CASRGWRVSTDTQYF.

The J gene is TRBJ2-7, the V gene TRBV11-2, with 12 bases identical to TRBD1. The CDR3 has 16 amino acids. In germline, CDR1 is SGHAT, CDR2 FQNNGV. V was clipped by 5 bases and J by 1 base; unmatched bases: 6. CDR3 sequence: CASSRPGQGASYEQYF. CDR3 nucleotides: TGTGCCAGCAGCCGCCCGGGACAGGGGGCTTCCTACGAGCAGTACTTC.

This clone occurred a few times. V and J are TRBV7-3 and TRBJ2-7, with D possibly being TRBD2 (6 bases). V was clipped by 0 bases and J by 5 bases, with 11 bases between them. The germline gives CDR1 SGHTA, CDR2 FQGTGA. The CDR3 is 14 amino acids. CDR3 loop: CASSLTSGLDEQYF. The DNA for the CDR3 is TGTGCCAGCAGCTTAACTAGCGGCTTAGACGAGCAGTACTTC. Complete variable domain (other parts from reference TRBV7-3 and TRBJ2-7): GAGVSQTPSNKVTEKGKYVELRCDPISGHTALYWYRQSLGQGPEFLIYFQGTGAADDSGLPNDRFFAVRPEGSVSTLKIQRTERGDSAVYLCASSLTSGLDEQYFGPGTRLTVT.

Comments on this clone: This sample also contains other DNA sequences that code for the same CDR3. CDR3 coding DNA: TGCGCCAGCAGCGATGACATGAACACTGAAGCTTTCTTT. This gives the protein CASSDDMNTEAFF. The rearrangement uses TRBV5-1 and TRBJ1-1; D not resolved. This CDR3 region has 13 residues. V shed 4 bases and J shed 0 bases, with 7 bases lying between them. Germline CDR1 reads SGHRS; CDR2 reads YFSETQ.

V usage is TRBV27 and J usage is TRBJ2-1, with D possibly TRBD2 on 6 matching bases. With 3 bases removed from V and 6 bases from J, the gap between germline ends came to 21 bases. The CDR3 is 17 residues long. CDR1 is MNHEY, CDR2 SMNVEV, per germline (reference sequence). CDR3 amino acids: CASSFSSRAGRTNEQFF. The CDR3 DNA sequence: TGTGCCAGCAGTTTCTCCTCTAGGGCAGGGAGGACCAATGAGCAGTTCTTC.

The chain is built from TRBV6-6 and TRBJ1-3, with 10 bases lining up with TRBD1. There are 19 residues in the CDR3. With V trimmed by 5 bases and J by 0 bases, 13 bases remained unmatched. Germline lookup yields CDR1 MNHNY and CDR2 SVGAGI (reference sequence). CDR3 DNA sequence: TGTGCCAGCAGTCTCGACCCCGGGACAGGGGTCCCCTCTGGAAACACCATATATTTT. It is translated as CASSLDPGTGVPSGNTIYF.